The source of this TCR beta chain is a study of blood T cell repertoires in COVID-19. The CDR3 consists of 16 residues. CDR1 is SGHAT, CDR2 FQNNGV, per germline. The trim removed 4 bases at V and 1 base at J, leaving 3 bases unmatched. Among Cohort 3 donors, those recovered had two negative PCRs, clearance, or symptom resolution. Clones were read by immunoSEQ multiplex PCR, and TCRdb kept only the in-frame ones, dropping some. This sample yields some 170,000 clones, of which 80% to 90% are seen a single time; about 15% belongs to the top ten. The sample comprised PBMCs or T cells enriched from blood (not recorded which). The chain carries TRBV11-2 and TRBJ2-3, with TRBD2 identical over 12 bases. This sequence originates from a man in his forties or fifties who had recovered from COVID-19. This CDR3 is CASSSRTSGGTDTQYF. The CDR3 region has the DNA TGTGCCAGCAGCTCACGGACTAGCGGGGGCACAGATACGCAGTATTTT.